Listed here is a single T cell receptor (beta chain). V dropped 7 bases and J dropped 8; count of bases not matched to a gene: 15. Germline-derived CDR1 and CDR2 are SQVTM and ANQGSEA. The CDR3 consists of 14 residues. The source of the sample is a study of blood T cell repertoires in COVID-19. Study background: The origin of the acute and convalescent COVID-19 samples was the United States, Italy and Spain. PBMCs, B-cell-depleted T cells, or T cells were the source of the cDNA or gDNA that made up the material.

Under the authors' procedure: Estimated nucleated cell counts came from reference gene primer amplification. The method was immunoSEQ multiplex PCR; TCRdb's version includes in-frame clones alone and lacks a portion of them. Clone size and the V and J calls come from that table; the DNA yielded D and trimming. The profile shows around 190,000 clones, approximately 80% of them singletons. The rearrangement joins TRBV29-1 to TRBJ1-2, with TRBD1 identical over 8 bases. This sequence was found in a human donor in a cohort sampled during active COVID-19. Material: peripheral blood. CDR3: CSAYLADRGEGYTF. The CDR3 nucleotides read TGCAGCGCCTACCTAGCCGACAGGGGTGAAGGCTACACCTTC. The full variable domain, in which reference TRBV29-1 and TRBJ1-2 provide the parts outside the CDR3, is SAVISQKPSRDICQRGTSLTIQCQVDSQVTMMFWYRQQPGQSLTLIATANQGSEATYESGFVIDKFPISRPNLTFSTLTVSNMSPEDSSIYLCSAYLADRGEGYTFGSGTRLTVV.